This T cell receptor beta chain emerged from a study of PD-1 blockade in classical Hodgkin lymphoma. Study-wide context: Administration of nivolumab to patients was at 3 mg/kg intravenously every 2 weeks.

Data came from immunoSEQ multiplex PCR; TCRdb stores just in-frame clones and leaves some out. The sample shows about 94,000 clones, under 95% of them seen only once. Broader study findings: Baseline diversity in complete responders resembled that of newly diagnosed patients. Exclusion applied to patients who initiated nivolumab less than 1 year following ASCT.

The time point denotes: cycle 4 day 1 (C4D1), after five to seven weeks of nivolumab. All patients experienced relapse after autologous stem cell transplantation, and brentuximab vedotin exposure was variable. After removal of 9 bases from V and 7 bases from J, the junction contained 10 bases not matched to a gene. Germline CDR1 LNHDA, CDR2 SQIVND (reference sequence). The CDR3 contains 14 residues. About this clone itself: Antigen unknown.

Sequenced material: peripheral blood mononuclear cells (PBMCs), taken before the fourth cycle of nivolumab. J is TRBJ2-7 and V is TRBV19; 12 nucleotides match TRBD1. The receptor was isolated from a human donor with classical Hodgkin lymphoma. CDR3 loop: CASGKGQGAREQYF. For the CDR3, the DNA is TGTGCCAGCGGAAAGGGACAGGGGGCGAGGGAGCAGTACTTC.